This TCR beta chain was sequenced during a study of control samples from healthy donors and cancer patients. The CDR3 is made up of 14 amino acids. This clone appeared a few times. Generated by immunoSEQ multiplex PCR, the TCRdb table keeps only in-frame clones and is missing some. This sample has over 100,000 clones; 90% occur once, and the top ten carry 2.5%. This TCR was recovered from a man aged 35-49 years in good health. Material: blood. V is TRBV21-1 and J is TRBJ1-1. TRBV21-1 is shown as a pseudogene. The CDR3 loop reads CASRGHPQNTEAFF. CDR3 DNA sequence: TGTGCCAGCAGAGGTCACCCTCAGAACACTGAAGCTTTCTTT.